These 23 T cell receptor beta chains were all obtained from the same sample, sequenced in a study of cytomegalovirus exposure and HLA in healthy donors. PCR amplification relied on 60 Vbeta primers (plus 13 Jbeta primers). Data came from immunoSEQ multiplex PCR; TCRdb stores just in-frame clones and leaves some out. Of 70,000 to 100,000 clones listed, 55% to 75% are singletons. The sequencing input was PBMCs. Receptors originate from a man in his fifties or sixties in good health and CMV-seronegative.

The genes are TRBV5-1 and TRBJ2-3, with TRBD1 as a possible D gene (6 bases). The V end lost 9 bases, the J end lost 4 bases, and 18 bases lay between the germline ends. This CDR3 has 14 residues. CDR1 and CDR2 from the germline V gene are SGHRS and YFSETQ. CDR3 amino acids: CATSGQGRPDTQYF. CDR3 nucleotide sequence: TGCGCCACCTCAGGGCAGGGGCGCCCAGATACGCAGTATTTT.

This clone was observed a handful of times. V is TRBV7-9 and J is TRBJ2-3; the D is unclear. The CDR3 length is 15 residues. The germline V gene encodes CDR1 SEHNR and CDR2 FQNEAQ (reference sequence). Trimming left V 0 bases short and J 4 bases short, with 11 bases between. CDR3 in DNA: TGTGCCAGCAGCTTAGCGCCCCCGCAGTCAGATACGCAGTATTTT. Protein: CASSLAPPQSDTQYF.

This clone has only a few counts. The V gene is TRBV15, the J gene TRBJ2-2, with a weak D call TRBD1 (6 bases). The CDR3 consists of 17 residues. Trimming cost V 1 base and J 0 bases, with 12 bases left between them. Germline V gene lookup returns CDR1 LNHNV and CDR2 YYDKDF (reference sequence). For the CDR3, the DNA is TGTGCCACCAGCAGAGCCGGGACAAACGCGAACACCGGGGAGCTGTTTTTT. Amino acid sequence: CATSRAGTNANTGELFF. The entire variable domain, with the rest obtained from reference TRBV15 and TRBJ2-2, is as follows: DAMVIQNPRYQVTQFGKPVTLSCSQTLNHNVMYWYQQKSSQAPKLLFHYYDKDFNNEADTPDNFQSRRPNTSFCFLDIRSPGLGDTAMYLCATSRAGTNANTGELFFGEGSRLTVL.

CDR3 residues: CASTSPSGTEKLFF. DNA of the CDR3: TGTGCCAGCACCTCTCCATCCGGGACAGAAAAACTGTTTTTT. The J gene is TRBJ1-4, the V gene TRBV28, with D perhaps matching TRBD1 (6 bases). The ends were cut back, 7 bases at V and 8 bases at J, with 17 bases in the middle. The CDR3 is 14 residues long. The germline V gene encodes CDR1 MDHEN and CDR2 SYDVKM. The full variable domain, in which reference TRBV28 and TRBJ1-4 provide the parts outside the CDR3, is DVKVTQSSRYLVKRTGEKVFLECVQDMDHENMFWYRQDPGLGLRLIYFSYDVKMKEKGDIPEGYSVSREKKERFSLILESASTNQTSMYLCASTSPSGTEKLFFGSGTQLSVL.

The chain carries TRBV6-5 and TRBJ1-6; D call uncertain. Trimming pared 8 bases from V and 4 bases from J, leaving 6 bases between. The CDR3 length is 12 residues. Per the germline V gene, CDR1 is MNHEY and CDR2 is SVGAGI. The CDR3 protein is CASGRYNSPLHF. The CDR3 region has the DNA TGTGCCAGCGGGCGTTATAATTCACCCCTCCACTTT.

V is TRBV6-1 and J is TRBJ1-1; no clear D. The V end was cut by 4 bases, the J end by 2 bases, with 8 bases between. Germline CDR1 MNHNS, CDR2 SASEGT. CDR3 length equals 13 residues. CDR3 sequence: CASSVQYNTEAFF. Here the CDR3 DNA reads TGTGCCAGCAGTGTACAGTATAACACTGAAGCTTTCTTT.

This CDR3 reads CASSESDSSYEQYF. CDR3 DNA sequence: TGCGCCAGCAGCGAGAGTGACAGCTCCTACGAGCAGTACTTC. This chain uses TRBV5-1 with TRBJ2-7, with a weak D call TRBD1 (5 bases). V lost 4 bases and J lost 0, with 11 bases in between. This CDR3 is built from 14 residues. CDR1 and CDR2 (germline): SGHRS, YFSETQ.

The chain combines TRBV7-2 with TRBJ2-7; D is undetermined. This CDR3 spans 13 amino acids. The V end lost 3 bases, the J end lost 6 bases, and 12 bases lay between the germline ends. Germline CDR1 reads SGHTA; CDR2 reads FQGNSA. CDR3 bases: TGTGCCAGCAGCTTGACTCCTTGGGGCGAGCAGTACGTC. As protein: CASSLTPWGEQYV.

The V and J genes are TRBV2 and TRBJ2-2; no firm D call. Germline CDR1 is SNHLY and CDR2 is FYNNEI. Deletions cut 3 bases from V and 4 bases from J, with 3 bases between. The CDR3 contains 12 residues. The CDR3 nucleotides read TGTGCCAGCAGTGACAGCACCGGGGAGCTGTTTTTT. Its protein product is CASSDSTGELFF.

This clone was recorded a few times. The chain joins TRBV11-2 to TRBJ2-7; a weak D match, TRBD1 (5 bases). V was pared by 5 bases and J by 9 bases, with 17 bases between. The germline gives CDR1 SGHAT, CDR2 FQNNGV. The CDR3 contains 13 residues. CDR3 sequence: CASSPQTGTGQYF. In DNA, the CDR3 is TGTGCCAGCAGCCCTCAAACAGGAACCGGGCAGTACTTC. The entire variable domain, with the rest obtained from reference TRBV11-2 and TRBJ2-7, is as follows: EAGVAQSPRYKIIEKRQSVAFWCNPISGHATLYWYQQILGQGPKLLIQFQNNGVVDDSQLPKDRFSAERLKGVDSTLKIQPAKLEDSAVYLCASSPQTGTGQYFGPGTRLTVT.

CDR3: CASRQPGELSGNTIYF. CDR3 sequence (DNA): TGTGCCAGCAGGCAACCGGGGGAACTCTCTGGAAACACCATATATTTT. This chain uses TRBV6-6 with TRBJ1-3, with a tentative D call TRBD1 (5 bases). With 6 bases removed from V and 0 bases from J, the gap between germline ends came to 15 bases. Germline CDR1 reads MNHNY; CDR2 reads SVGAGI (reference sequence). The CDR3 is made up of 16 amino acids.

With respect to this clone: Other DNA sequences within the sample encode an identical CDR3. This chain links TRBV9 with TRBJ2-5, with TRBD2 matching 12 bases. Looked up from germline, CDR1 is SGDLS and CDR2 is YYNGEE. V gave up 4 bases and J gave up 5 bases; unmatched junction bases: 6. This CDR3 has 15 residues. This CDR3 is CASSPGLAGGETQYF. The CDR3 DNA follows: TGTGCCAGCAGCCCGGGACTAGCGGGTGGCGAGACCCAGTACTTC.

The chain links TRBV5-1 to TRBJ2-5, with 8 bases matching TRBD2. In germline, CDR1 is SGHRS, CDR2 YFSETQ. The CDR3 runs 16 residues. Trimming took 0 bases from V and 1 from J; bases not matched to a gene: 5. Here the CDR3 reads CASSLVSGDPQETQYF. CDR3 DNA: TGCGCCAGCAGCTTGGTTAGCGGGGACCCCCAAGAGACCCAGTACTTC.

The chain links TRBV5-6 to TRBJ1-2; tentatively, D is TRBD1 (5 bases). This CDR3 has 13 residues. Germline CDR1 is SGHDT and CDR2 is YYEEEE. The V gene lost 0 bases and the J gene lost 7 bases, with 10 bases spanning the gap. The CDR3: CASSLVQGRGYTF. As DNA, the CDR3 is TGTGCCAGCAGCTTGGTTCAGGGCCGTGGCTACACCTTC.

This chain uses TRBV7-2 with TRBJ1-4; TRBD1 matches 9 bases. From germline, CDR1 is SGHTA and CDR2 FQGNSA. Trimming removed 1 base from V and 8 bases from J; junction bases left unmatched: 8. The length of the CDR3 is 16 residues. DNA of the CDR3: TGTGCCAGCAGCTTAGTTTTTGGGACAGGGCTCGAAAAACTGTTTTTT. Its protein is CASSLVFGTGLEKLFF.

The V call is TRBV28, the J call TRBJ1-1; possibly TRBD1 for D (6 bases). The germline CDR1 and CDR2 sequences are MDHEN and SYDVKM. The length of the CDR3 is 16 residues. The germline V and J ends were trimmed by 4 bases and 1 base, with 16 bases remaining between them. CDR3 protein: CASSSPGTIRNTEAFF. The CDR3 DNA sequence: TGTGCCAGCAGTTCCCCCGGGACAATCAGGAACACTGAAGCTTTCTTT.

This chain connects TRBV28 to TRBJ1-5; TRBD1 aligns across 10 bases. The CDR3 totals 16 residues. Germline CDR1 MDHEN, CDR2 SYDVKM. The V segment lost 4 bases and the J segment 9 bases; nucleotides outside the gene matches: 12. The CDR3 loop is CASSSSGQGVRGPQHF. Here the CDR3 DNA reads TGTGCCAGCAGTTCCTCCGGACAGGGGGTAAGAGGGCCCCAGCATTTT.

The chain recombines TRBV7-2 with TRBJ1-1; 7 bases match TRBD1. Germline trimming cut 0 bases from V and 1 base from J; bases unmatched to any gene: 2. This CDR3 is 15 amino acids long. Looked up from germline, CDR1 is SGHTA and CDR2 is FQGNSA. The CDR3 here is CASSLAGTENTEAFF. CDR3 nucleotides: TGTGCCAGCAGCTTAGCAGGGACAGAGAACACTGAAGCTTTCTTT.

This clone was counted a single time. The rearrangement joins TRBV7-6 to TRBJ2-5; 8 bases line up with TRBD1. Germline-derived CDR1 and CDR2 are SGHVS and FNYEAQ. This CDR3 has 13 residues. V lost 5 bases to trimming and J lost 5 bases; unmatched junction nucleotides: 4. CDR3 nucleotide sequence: TGTGCCAGCAGCCAGAGACAGGGGGAGACCCAGTACTTC. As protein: CASSQRQGETQYF.

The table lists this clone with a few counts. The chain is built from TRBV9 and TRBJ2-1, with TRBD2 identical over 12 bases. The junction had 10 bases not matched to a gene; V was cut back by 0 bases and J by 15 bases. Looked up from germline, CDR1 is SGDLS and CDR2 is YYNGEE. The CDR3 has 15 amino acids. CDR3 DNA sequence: TGTGCCAGCAGCGTAGAGTCTAGCGGGAGGGCCGGTTTGTTCTTC. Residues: CASSVESSGRAGLFF.

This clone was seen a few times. The CDR3 region has the DNA TGCGCCAGCAGCCAAGGGCGGGGGATTAGAACCTTC. It specifies CASSQGRGIRTF. V gene TRBV4-3 combines with J gene TRBJ1-2, with a weak D call TRBD1 (5 bases). From germline, CDR1 is LGHNA and CDR2 YSLEER. Trimming removed 1 base from V and 14 bases from J, with 14 bases in between. CDR3 length: 12 residues.

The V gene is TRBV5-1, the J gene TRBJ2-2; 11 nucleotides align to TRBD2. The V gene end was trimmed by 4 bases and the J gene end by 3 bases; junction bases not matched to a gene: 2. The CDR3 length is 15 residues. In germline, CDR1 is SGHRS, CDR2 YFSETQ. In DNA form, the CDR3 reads TGCGCCAGCAGCGTACTAGCGGGGGACACCGGGGAGCTGTTTTTT. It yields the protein CASSVLAGDTGELFF. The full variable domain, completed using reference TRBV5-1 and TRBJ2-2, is KAGVTQTPRYLIKTRGQQVTLSCSPISGHRSVSWYQQTPGQGLQFLFEYFSETQRNKGNFPGRFSGRQFSNSRSEMNVSTLELGDSALYLCASSVLAGDTGELFFGEGSRLTVL.

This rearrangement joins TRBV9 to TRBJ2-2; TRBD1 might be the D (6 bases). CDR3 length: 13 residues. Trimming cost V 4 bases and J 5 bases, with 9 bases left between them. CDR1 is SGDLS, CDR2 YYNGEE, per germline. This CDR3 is CASSPQGTGELFF. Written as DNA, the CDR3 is TGTGCCAGCAGCCCCCAGGGGACCGGGGAGCTGTTTTTT. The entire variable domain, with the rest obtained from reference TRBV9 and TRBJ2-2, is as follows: DSGVTQTPKHLITATGQRVTLRCSPRSGDLSVYWYQQSLDQGLQFLIQYYNGEERAKGNILERFSAQQFPDLHSELNLSSLELGDSALYFCASSPQGTGELFFGEGSRLTVL.